Below are 7 T cell receptor beta chains sequenced from a single sample in a study of tumor-infiltrating lymphocytes in primary liver carcinoma. With 400 to 550 ng total RNA as template and a constant-region primer, TCR beta cDNA was made. Slightly modified ARM-PCR served as the procedure for the TCR beta libraries. These libraries came from three rounds of nested multiplex PCR. TRBV1-TRBV30 forward primers and a C-beta reverse primer were used in the first two PCR rounds, which each ran for about 9 cycles. TCRdb itself ran the multiplex PCR reads through MiXCR, one entry per CDR3 protein. The sample has approximately 80,000 distinct CDR3 sequences, 65% to 75% seen once. Co-extracting RNA and DNA was done with about 20-34 mg of unsorted bulk tissue as input. The source material was tumor-adjacent normal liver tissue. These receptors came from a man aged 40-49 years with primary liver carcinoma and hepatitis B virus infection.

Concerning this clonotype itself: One end of the junction varies from germline; a read error may be responsible. V usage is TRBV13 and J usage is TRBJ1-1; D is unclear. CDR1 and CDR2 from the germline V gene are PRHDT and FYEKMQ (reference sequence). The CDR3 has 14 amino acids. In DNA, the CDR3 is TGTGCCAGCAGCTTAGGGAGGAAGGGCACTGAAGTTTTCTTT. Its translation is CASSLGRKGTEVFF.

Concerning this clonotype itself: At one of its ends the junction is not consistent with the germline gene, which may arise from a read error. The rearrangement joins TRBV4-2 to TRBJ2-1; D gene ambiguous. The germline V gene encodes CDR1 LGHNA and CDR2 YNFKEQ. The CDR3 spans 16 residues. As DNA, the CDR3 is TGTACCAGCAGGCAAGTTTGGCGGAACCCTGAGGATGAGCAGTTCTTT. This codes for CTSRQVWRNPEDEQFF.

Remarks on this clonotype: Being one base from a much bigger clone, this may be a read error. CDR3 sequence (DNA): TGTGCCAGCAGTCGACGGGTCGGGAACAGTGAAGCTTTCTTT. Protein sequence: CASSRRVGNSEAFF. The chain couples TRBV13 to TRBJ1-1; no clear D gene. CDR1 and CDR2 from the germline V gene are PRHDT and FYEKMQ (reference sequence). CDR3 length: 14 residues. The variable domain in full, completed from reference TRBV13 and TRBJ1-1, reads AAGVIQSPRHLIKEKRETATLKCYPIPRHDTVYWYQQGPGQDPQFLISFYEKMQSDKGSIPDRFSAQQFSDYHSELNMSSLELGDSALYFCASSRRVGNSEAFFGQGTRLTVV.

As for this clonotype: A junction boundary mismatches the germline segment, possibly from a read error. The V call is TRBV11-2, the J call TRBJ2-7; D is possibly TRBD2 (5 bases). Germline V CDR1 and CDR2: SGHAT, FQNNGV. The CDR3 has 15 residues. CDR3 in amino acids: CARSLRWTGENEQYF. The CDR3 nucleotides read TGTGCCAGGAGCTTACGATGGACTGGGGAAAACGAGCAGTACTTC.

The V gene is TRBV7-9, the J gene TRBJ1-1, with D possibly TRBD1 on 5 matching bases. Between the trimmed V and J ends, which lost 7 bases and 13 bases, there was a span of 19 bases. The germline gives CDR1 SEHNR, CDR2 FQNEAQ (reference sequence). The CDR3 sequence is 12 residues long. The CDR3 sequence is CASTQKGESGFF. The DNA of the CDR3 is TGTGCCAGCACTCAGAAAGGGGAGTCGGGTTTCTTT.

Regarding this clonotype: This could be a read error, since a much larger clone is one nucleotide away. V is TRBV28 and J is TRBJ2-5; D is undetermined. This CDR3 contains 18 residues. The germline V gene encodes CDR1 MDHEN and CDR2 SYDVKM. CDR3 in amino acids: CTSSLGRAGAGFQETQYF. In nucleotides, the CDR3 is TGTACCAGCAGTTTAGGCCGGGCAGGCGCTGGATTTCAAGAGACCCAGTACTTC.

The chain couples TRBV12-3 or TRBV12-4 to TRBJ2-1; the D is unclear. The J call is doubtful: the DNA matches TRBJ2-7 better. The CDR3 runs to 13 residues. The CDR3 DNA reads TGTGCCAGCGGCCCGCTCTTATACAATGAGCAGTACTTC. It is translated as CASGPLLYNEQYF.